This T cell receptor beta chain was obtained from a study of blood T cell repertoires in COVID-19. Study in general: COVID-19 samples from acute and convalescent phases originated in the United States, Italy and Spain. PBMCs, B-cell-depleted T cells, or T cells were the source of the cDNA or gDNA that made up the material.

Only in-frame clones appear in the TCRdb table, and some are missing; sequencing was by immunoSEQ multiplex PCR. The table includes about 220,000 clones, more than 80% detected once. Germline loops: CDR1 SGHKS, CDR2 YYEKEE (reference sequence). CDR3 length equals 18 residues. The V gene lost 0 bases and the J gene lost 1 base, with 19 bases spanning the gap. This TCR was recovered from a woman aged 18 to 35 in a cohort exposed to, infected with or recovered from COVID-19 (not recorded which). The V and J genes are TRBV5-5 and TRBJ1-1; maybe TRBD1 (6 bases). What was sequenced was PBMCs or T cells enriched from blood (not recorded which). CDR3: CASSLASNRAEENTEAFF. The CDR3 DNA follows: TGTGCCAGCAGCTTGGCTTCCAACAGGGCTGAAGAGAACACTGAAGCTTTCTTT.